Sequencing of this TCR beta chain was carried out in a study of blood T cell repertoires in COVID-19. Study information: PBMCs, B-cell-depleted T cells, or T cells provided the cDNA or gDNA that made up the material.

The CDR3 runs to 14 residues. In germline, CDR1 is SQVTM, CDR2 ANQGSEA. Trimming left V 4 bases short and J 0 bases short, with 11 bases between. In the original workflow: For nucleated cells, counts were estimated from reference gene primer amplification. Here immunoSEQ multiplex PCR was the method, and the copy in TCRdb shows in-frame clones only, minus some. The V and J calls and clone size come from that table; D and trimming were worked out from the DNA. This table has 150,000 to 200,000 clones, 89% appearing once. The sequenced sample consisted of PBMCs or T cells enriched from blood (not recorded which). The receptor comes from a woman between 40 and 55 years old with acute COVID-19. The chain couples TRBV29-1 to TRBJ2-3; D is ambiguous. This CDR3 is CSVGGSTSTDTQYF. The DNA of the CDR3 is TGCAGCGTTGGAGGCAGCACTAGCACAGATACGCAGTATTTT.